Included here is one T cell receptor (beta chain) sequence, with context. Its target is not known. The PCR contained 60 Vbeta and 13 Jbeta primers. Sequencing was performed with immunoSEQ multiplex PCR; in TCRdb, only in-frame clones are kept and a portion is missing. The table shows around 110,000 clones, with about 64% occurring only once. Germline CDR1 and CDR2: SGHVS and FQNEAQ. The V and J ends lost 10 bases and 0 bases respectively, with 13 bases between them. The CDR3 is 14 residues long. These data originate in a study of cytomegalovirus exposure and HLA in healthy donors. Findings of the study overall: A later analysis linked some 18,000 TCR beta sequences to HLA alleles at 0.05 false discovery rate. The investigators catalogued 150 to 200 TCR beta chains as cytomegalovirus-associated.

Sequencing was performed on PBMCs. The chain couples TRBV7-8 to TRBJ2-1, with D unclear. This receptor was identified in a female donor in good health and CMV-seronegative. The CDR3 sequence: CATSYARSYNEQFF. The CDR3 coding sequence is TGTGCCACGTCCTATGCGCGCTCCTACAATGAGCAGTTCTTC.